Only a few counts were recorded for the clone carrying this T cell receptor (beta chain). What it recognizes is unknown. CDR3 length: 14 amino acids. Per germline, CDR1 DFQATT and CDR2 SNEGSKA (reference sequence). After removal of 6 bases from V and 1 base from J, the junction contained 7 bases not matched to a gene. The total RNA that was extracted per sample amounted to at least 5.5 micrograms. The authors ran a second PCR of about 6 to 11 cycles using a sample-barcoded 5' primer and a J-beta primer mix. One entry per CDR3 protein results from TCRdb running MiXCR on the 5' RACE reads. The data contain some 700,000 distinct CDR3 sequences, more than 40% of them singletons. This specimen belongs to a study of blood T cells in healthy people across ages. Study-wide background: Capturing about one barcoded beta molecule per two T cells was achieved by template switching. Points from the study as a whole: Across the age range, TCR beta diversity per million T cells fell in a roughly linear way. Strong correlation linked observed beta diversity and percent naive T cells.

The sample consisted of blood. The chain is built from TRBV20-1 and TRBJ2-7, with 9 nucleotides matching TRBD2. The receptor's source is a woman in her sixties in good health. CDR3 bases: TGCAGTGCGCTGGACAGCGGGAGGTCCTACGAGCAGTACTTC. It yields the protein CSALDSGRSYEQYF.